This T cell receptor (beta chain) was obtained from a study of technical replicates of blood from a few donors. Method: immunoSEQ multiplex PCR; TCRdb's copy keeps in-frame clones and lacks some. Among about 58,000 clones, about 95% were seen once, and the ten largest hold approximately 2.9%. Trimming left V 0 bases short and J 3 bases short, with 9 bases between. CDR1 is MGHRA and CDR2 is YSYEKL in the germline V gene. The CDR3 is made up of 14 amino acids. The receptor's source is a human donor in good health. Some clones in this sample may be carry-over from other donors' samples. This chain joins TRBV4-1 and TRBJ2-7; D is undetermined. Sequencing was done on a sample of PBMCs. CDR3 coding DNA: TGCGCCAGCAGCCAAGATACGTTGCGCTACGAGCAGTACTTC. Translation gives CASSQDTLRYEQYF.